The source of this T cell receptor beta chain is a study of blood T cell repertoires in COVID-19. In germline, CDR1 is SEHNR, CDR2 FQNEAQ (reference sequence). The CDR3 loop spans 16 amino acids. The junction had 10 bases not matched to a gene; V was cut back by 5 bases and J by 4 bases. As originally analysed: Nucleated cell number was recorded as an estimate derived from reference gene primer amplification. Sequencing used immunoSEQ multiplex PCR; TCRdb keeps in-frame clones, though not all of them. Clone size and V and J calls were adopted from that table, with D and trimming inferred from the DNA. The repertoire includes over 350,000 clones, 70% to 90% of them detected once, and roughly 1.4% sits in the top ten.

The chain links TRBV7-9 to TRBJ2-3; 9 bases fit TRBD2. The clonotype comes from a woman younger than 45 with active or convalescent COVID-19. Material for sequencing was peripheral blood. CDR3 in DNA: TGTGCCAGCAGCCGTTATAGCGGGGGTAGACCAGATACGCAGTATTTT. This codes for CASSRYSGGRPDTQYF.